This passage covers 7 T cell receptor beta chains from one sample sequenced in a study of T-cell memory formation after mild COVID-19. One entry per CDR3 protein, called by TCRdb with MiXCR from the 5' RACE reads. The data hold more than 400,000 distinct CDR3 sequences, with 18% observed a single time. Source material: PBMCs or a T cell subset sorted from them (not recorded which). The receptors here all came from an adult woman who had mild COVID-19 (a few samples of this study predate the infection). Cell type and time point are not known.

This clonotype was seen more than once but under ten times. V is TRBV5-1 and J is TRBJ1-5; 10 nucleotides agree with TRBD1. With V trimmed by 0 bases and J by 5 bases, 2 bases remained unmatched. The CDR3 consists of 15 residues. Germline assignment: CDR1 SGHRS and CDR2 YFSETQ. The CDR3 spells CASSLGTGGDQPQHF. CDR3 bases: TGCGCCAGCAGCTTGGGGACAGGGGGTGATCAGCCCCAGCATTTT.

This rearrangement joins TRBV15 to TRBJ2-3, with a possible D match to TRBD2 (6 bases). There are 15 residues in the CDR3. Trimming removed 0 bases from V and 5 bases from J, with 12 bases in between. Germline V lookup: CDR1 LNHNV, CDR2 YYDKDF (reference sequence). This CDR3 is CATSRDEAGRDTQYF. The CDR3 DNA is TGTGCCACCAGCAGAGATGAGGCGGGAAGAGATACGCAGTATTTT.

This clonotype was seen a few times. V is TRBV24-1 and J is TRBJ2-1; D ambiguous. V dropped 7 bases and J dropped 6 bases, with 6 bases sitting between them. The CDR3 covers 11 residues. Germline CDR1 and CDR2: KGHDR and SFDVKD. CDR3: CATSHSNEQFF. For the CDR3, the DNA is TGTGCCACCAGCCATAGCAATGAGCAGTTCTTC.

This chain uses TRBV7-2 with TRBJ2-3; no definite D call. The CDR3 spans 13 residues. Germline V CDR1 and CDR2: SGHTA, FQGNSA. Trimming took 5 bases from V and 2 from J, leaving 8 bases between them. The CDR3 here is CASSIGATDTQYF. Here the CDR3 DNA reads TGTGCCAGCAGCATCGGTGCCACAGATACGCAGTATTTT.

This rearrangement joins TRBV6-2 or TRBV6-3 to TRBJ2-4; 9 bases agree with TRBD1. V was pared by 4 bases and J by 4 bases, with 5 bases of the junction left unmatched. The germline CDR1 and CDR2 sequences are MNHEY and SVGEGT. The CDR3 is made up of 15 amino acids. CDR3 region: CASSSSGTGKNIQYF. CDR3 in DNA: TGTGCCAGCAGTTCCTCCGGGACAGGGAAAAACATTCAGTACTTC.

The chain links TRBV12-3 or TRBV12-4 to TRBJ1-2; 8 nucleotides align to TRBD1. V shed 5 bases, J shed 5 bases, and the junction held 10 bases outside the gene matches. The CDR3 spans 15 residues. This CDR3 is CASSIAGDRYYGYTF. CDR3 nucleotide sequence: TGTGCCAGCAGTATTGCGGGGGACAGGTATTATGGCTACACCTTC.

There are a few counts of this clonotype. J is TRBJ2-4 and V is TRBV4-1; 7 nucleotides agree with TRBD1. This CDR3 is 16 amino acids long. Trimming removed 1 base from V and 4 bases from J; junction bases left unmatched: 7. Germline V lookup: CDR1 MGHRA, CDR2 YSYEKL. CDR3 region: CASSQVGRDRKNIQYF. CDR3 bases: TGCGCCAGCAGCCAAGTCGGCCGGGACAGAAAAAACATTCAGTACTTC.